This passage covers 25 T cell receptor beta chains from one sample sequenced in a study of cytomegalovirus exposure and HLA in healthy donors. The PCR ran on 60 Vbeta and 13 Jbeta primers. Generated by immunoSEQ multiplex PCR, the TCRdb table keeps only in-frame clones and is missing some. Among 90,000 to 150,000 clones listed, roughly four fifths were seen once. The sample taken for sequencing was PBMCs. All receptors come from a man between 35 and 55 years old in good health and CMV-seronegative.

This rearrangement joins TRBV13 to TRBJ2-5; 8 bases align to TRBD2. Germline V gene data show CDR1 as PRHDT and CDR2 as FYEKMQ (reference sequence). The CDR3 has 16 amino acids. The trim removed 3 bases at V and 0 bases at J, leaving 6 bases unmatched. CDR3 residues: CASSFLTSAYQETQYF. For the CDR3, the DNA is TGTGCCAGCAGCTTTTTGACTAGCGCCTACCAAGAGACCCAGTACTTC.

There are a few counts of this clone. The V and J genes are TRBV28 and TRBJ1-2; D perhaps matches TRBD1 (5 bases). V lost 7 bases and J lost 4, with 16 bases in between. The CDR3 loop spans 14 amino acids. Germline values: CDR1 MDHEN, CDR2 SYDVKM. The DNA of the CDR3 is TGTGCCAGCACCTTAGCGGGGGGAGTCTATGGCTACACCTTC. Amino acids: CASTLAGGVYGYTF.

The chain joins TRBV5-1 to TRBJ2-2; 9 bases line up with TRBD1. CDR1 and CDR2 (germline): SGHRS, YFSETQ. The CDR3 runs to 14 residues. The V segment lost 4 bases and the J segment 6 bases; nucleotides outside the gene matches: 4. The CDR3 DNA sequence: TGCGCCAGCAGCCAACAGGGGGCCGCCGGGGAGCTGTTTTTT. Its translation: CASSQQGAAGELFF.

The V call is TRBV5-1, the J call TRBJ1-1; D might be TRBD1 (5 bases). V shed 3 bases and J shed 4 bases, with 13 bases lying between them. The CDR3 runs to 14 residues. Germline loops: CDR1 SGHRS, CDR2 YFSETQ. The CDR3 spells CASSSKAGLTEAFF. DNA for the CDR3: TGCGCCAGCAGCTCCAAGGCGGGGCTCACTGAAGCTTTCTTT.

The chain is built from TRBV5-1 and TRBJ1-6, with 8 bases fitting TRBD1. V was clipped by 0 bases and J by 7 bases; unmatched bases: 6. Per germline, CDR1 SGHRS and CDR2 YFSETQ. There are 16 residues in the CDR3. DNA for the CDR3: TGCGCCAGCAGCTTGGGGGGACAGGTGGCAAATTCACCCCTCCACTTT. This encodes CASSLGGQVANSPLHF.

By its share, this clone is medium-sized (0.01 to 0.1%). This sequence joins TRBV6-5 and TRBJ1-6; D might be TRBD1 (5 bases). This CDR3 has 14 amino acids. Germline V lookup: CDR1 MNHEY, CDR2 SVGAGI. V dropped 5 bases and J dropped 2 bases, with 7 bases sitting between them. CDR3 residues: CASSATAYNSPLHF. Written as DNA, the CDR3 is TGTGCCAGCAGTGCGACAGCCTATAATTCACCCCTCCACTTT.

This clone occurred a few times. This chain joins TRBV21-1 and TRBJ2-3; the table's D call TRBD2 went unverified against the DNA. TRBV21-1 counts as a pseudogene. The length of the CDR3 is 15 residues. CDR3 sequence (DNA): TGTGCCAGCAGCAAACGGGCGGGGGGCCGGAATACGCAGTATTTT. Its protein is CASSKRAGGRNTQYF.

The V and J genes are TRBV19 and TRBJ2-7; 12 nucleotides align to TRBD1. CDR1 is LNHDA and CDR2 is SQIVND in the germline V gene (reference sequence). Germline trimming cut 6 bases from V and 1 base from J; bases unmatched to any gene: 4. There are 15 residues in the CDR3. CDR3: CASRPGQGASYEQYF. CDR3 in DNA: TGTGCCAGTAGGCCGGGACAGGGGGCTTCCTACGAGCAGTACTTC.

The chain uses TRBV6-5 and TRBJ2-7; D is unresolved. Trimming removed 0 bases at V and 2 bases at J, with 8 bases between. The CDR3 spans 14 residues. The germline V gene encodes CDR1 MNHEY and CDR2 SVGAGI. The CDR3 region is CASSYSRRTYEQYF. The CDR3, as DNA: TGTGCCAGCAGTTACTCGAGGCGAACCTACGAGCAGTACTTC.

The chain links TRBV7-9 to TRBJ2-7; a weak D match, TRBD2 (6 bases). V was clipped by 5 bases and J by 1 base, with 15 bases between them. The germline CDR1 and CDR2 sequences are SEHNR and FQNEAQ (reference sequence). CDR3 length: 15 amino acids. The CDR3: CASSTPGERSYEQYF. The CDR3 coding sequence is TGTGCCAGCAGCACGCCGGGAGAAAGGTCCTACGAGCAGTACTTC.

This clone was seen only a few times. CDR3 DNA: TGTGCCAGCAGCCCCCAGCCCCTAGATGAGCAGTTCTTC. This gives the protein CASSPQPLDEQFF. The chain recombines TRBV27 with TRBJ2-1; D gene uncertain. Germline lookup yields CDR1 MNHEY and CDR2 SMNVEV (reference sequence). V lost 6 bases, J lost 8 bases, and 14 bases lay in between. This CDR3 is built from 13 residues.

The chain carries TRBV2 and TRBJ1-5; 7 nucleotides line up with TRBD1. Germline CDR1 reads SNHLY; CDR2 reads FYNNEI. Losses at the gene ends were 4 bases for V and 0 bases for J; bases not matched to a gene: 15. The CDR3 spans 19 residues. The CDR3 DNA sequence: TGTGCCAGCAGTGTACGACAGGGCGCGGGGGGGTATAGCAATCAGCCCCAGCATTTT. Translated: CASSVRQGAGGYSNQPQHF.

The J gene is TRBJ2-7, the V gene TRBV4-1; perhaps TRBD2 as D (6 bases). V dropped 4 bases and J dropped 6 bases, with 13 bases sitting between them. From germline, CDR1 is MGHRA and CDR2 YSYEKL. This CDR3 is 13 amino acids long. CDR3 nucleotides: TGCGCCAGCAGCCCGGGACTCACTCGCGAGCAGTACTTC. It codes for CASSPGLTREQYF.

The chain couples TRBV18 to TRBJ2-5; D is perhaps TRBD1 (6 bases). V lost 3 bases, J lost 4 bases, and 12 bases lay in between. Germline CDR1 and CDR2: KGHSH and LQKENI. The CDR3 extends over 14 amino acids. The CDR3 region is CASSPPGVRETQYF. The CDR3 nucleotides read TGTGCCAGCTCACCGCCAGGGGTTAGAGAGACCCAGTACTTC.

The chain uses TRBV27 and TRBJ2-6; D possibly corresponds to TRBD1 (5 bases). Germline V gene lookup returns CDR1 MNHEY and CDR2 SMNVEV (reference sequence). V was clipped by 5 bases and J by 0 bases, with 17 bases between them. This CDR3 has 18 residues. The chain's CDR3 is CASSPLPGPISGANVLTF. CDR3 in DNA: TGTGCCAGCAGTCCCCTGCCAGGGCCAATCTCTGGGGCCAACGTCCTGACTTTC. Together with reference TRBV27 and TRBJ2-6, the CDR3 gives the full variable domain: EAQVTQNPRYLITVTGKKLTVTCSQNMNHEYMSWYRQDPGLGLRQIYYSMNVEVTDKGDVPEGYKVSRKEKRNFPLILESPSPNQTSLYFCASSPLPGPISGANVLTFGAGSRLTVL.

This chain uses TRBV6-4 with TRBJ2-1, with TRBD2 matching 7 bases. V trimming: 8 bases; J trimming: 5 bases; junction bases outside the gene matches: 12. This CDR3 has 15 amino acids. Germline V gene lookup returns CDR1 MRHNA and CDR2 SNTAGT. The CDR3 sequence: CASSDRIAGNNEQFF. CDR3 DNA: TGTGCCAGCTCTGACCGAATAGCGGGTAACAATGAGCAGTTCTTC.

This clone was recorded only once. The J gene is TRBJ1-5, the V gene TRBV7-2; 10 nucleotides line up with TRBD1. The CDR3 covers 15 residues. Germline V gene sequence: CDR1 SGHTA, CDR2 FQGNSA. Trimming cost V 1 base and J 6 bases; bases outside gene matches: 3. In nucleotides, the CDR3 is TGTGCCAGCAGCTTAGGAGGGACAGGGGTTCAGCCCCAGCATTTT. Amino acid sequence: CASSLGGTGVQPQHF.

A note on this clone: Its ends do not fully match the called genes, so a read error is possible. V usage is TRBV5-1 and J usage is TRBJ2-6; 11 bases agree with TRBD1. This CDR3 comprises 19 residues. Germline values: CDR1 SGHRS, CDR2 YFSETQ. For the CDR3, the DNA is TGCGCCAGCAGCTTGGTCGGACAGGGGGCTTTGGGGGGGGCCAACGGCCTGACTTTC. Its protein is CASSLVGQGALGGANGLTF.

The chain recombines TRBV4-1 with TRBJ1-1; D unresolved. The V end was cut by 4 bases, the J end by 0 bases, with 3 bases between. The CDR3 is 12 amino acids. Germline V CDR1 and CDR2: MGHRA, YSYEKL. This chain's CDR3 is CASSRVNTEAFF. The CDR3 bases are TGCGCCAGCAGCCGAGTGAACACTGAAGCTTTCTTT.

This rearrangement joins TRBV27 to TRBJ1-1; 8 bases line up with TRBD1. CDR3 length equals 14 residues. Germline-derived CDR1 and CDR2 are MNHEY and SMNVEV (reference sequence). Trimming took 2 bases from V and 4 from J; bases not matched to a gene: 3. The CDR3 loop is CASSLNRGSTEAFF. CDR3 coding DNA: TGTGCCAGCAGTTTAAACAGGGGGAGCACTGAAGCTTTCTTT.

The V call is TRBV5-1, the J call TRBJ2-3, with TRBD2 identical over 10 bases. Unmatched junction bases numbered 1, after V lost 0 bases and J lost 6 bases. Germline lookup yields CDR1 SGHRS and CDR2 YFSETQ. The CDR3 contains 14 residues. The CDR3: CASSLGTSGDTQYF. In nucleotides, the CDR3 is TGCGCCAGCAGCTTGGGGACTAGCGGCGATACGCAGTATTTT. Filled out from reference TRBV5-1 and TRBJ2-3, the complete variable domain reads KAGVTQTPRYLIKTRGQQVTLSCSPISGHRSVSWYQQTPGQGLQFLFEYFSETQRNKGNFPGRFSGRQFSNSRSEMNVSTLELGDSALYLCASSLGTSGDTQYFGPGTRLTVL.

The chain is built from TRBV27 and TRBJ1-3; 7 bases match TRBD1. CDR3 length: 16 residues. CDR1 and CDR2 from the germline V gene are MNHEY and SMNVEV (reference sequence). Germline trimming cut 6 bases from V and 4 bases from J; bases unmatched to any gene: 12. CDR3 sequence: CASRPETGVVGNTIYF. CDR3 in DNA: TGTGCCAGCAGACCCGAAACAGGGGTTGTCGGAAACACCATATATTTT.

This clone was seen many times. The V and J genes are TRBV7-7 and TRBJ2-2; D remains unclear. V gave up 4 bases and J gave up 2 bases, with 8 bases separating them. Germline values: CDR1 SSHAT, CDR2 FNYEAQ (reference sequence). The CDR3 has 14 residues. Here the CDR3 reads CASSSQPNTGELFF. CDR3 in DNA: TGTGCCAGCAGCTCACAGCCAAACACCGGGGAGCTGTTTTTT.

The chain carries TRBV5-6 and TRBJ2-1; 13 bases agree with TRBD2. CDR1 SGHDT and CDR2 YYEEEE come from the germline V gene. CDR3 length equals 16 residues. V shed 3 bases and J 7 bases; nucleotides not matched to a gene: 7. The CDR3: CASSYRTSGGLNEQFF. The CDR3 region has the DNA TGTGCCAGCAGCTACCGGACTAGCGGGGGCCTTAATGAGCAGTTCTTC.

This chain connects TRBV18 to TRBJ1-1; D is perhaps TRBD1 (6 bases). Per the germline V gene, CDR1 is KGHSH and CDR2 is LQKENI. This CDR3 is 13 amino acids long. The V end was cut by 7 bases, the J end by 5 bases, with 14 bases between. The DNA for the CDR3 is TGTGCCAGCTGCGGGGGGCGAGGGACTGAAGCTTTCTTT. Amino acids: CASCGGRGTEAFF.